This T cell receptor (beta chain) was sequenced for a study of long-term antiretroviral therapy in people with HIV. Germline CDR1 and CDR2: LGHNT and FRNRAP. CDR3 length: 21 residues. Trimming shortened V by 0 bases and J by 3 bases, and 30 bases separated the two germline ends. The study drew at least one pre-ART and at least two post-ART PBMC samples from every donor. A v3.0 immunoSEQ assay was performed at survey level. Using immunoSEQ multiplex PCR, the repertoire was profiled, and TCRdb retains in-frame clones only, with some absent. Of 20,000 to 25,000 clones in the sample, around 85% were seen once.

This receptor was obtained from a man in his forties or fifties with HIV. The rearrangement joins TRBV12-5 to TRBJ2-7, with D perhaps being TRBD1 or TRBD2 (5 bases each). Sequencing was performed on unsorted PBMCs, taken 1.6 years after starting antiretroviral therapy. CDR3 in amino acids: CASGLVPPGLGWGNPLYEQYF. The CDR3 nucleotides are TGTGCTAGTGGTTTGGTACCGCCGGGATTAGGGTGGGGCAACCCCCTCTACGAGCAGTACTTC.